Listed here is a single T cell receptor beta chain. Antigen unknown. MiXCR, applied by TCRdb to the 5' RACE reads, yields one record per CDR3 protein. The sample lists 450,000 or so distinct CDR3 sequences, around 14% occurring once. CDR1 is DFQATT, CDR2 SNEGSKA, per germline (reference sequence). The CDR3 is made up of 15 amino acids. V lost 2 bases to trimming and J lost 2 bases; unmatched junction nucleotides: 7. The sample comes from a study of identical twins. Study findings and constraints: Cord blood beta clonotypes that were abundant carried fewer insertions, and memory repertoires showed no such trend. Out-of-frame alpha sequences common to twins exhibited a surplus of low generation probability.

This sample also belongs to another study, concerning yellow fever vaccine responses in identical twins.

This chain uses TRBV20-1 with TRBJ2-3, with 7 bases aligning to TRBD1. The sequence was obtained from a woman under 30 in good health. What was sequenced was CD4+ T cells sorted from blood. The CDR3 DNA sequence: TGCAGTGCTAGATCACCGGGACAGAACACAGATACGCAGTATTTT. Protein: CSARSPGQNTDTQYF.